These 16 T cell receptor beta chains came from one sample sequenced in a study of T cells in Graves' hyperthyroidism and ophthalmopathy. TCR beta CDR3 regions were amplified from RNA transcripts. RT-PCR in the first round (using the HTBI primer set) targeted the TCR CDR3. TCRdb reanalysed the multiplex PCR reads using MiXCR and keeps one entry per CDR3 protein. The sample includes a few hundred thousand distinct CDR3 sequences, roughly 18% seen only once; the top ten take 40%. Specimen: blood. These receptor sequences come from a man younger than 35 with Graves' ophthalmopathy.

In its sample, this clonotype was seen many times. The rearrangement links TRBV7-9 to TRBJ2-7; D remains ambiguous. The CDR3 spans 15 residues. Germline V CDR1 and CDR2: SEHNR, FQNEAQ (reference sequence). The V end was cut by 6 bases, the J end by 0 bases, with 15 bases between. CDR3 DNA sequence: TGTGCCAGCAGTTCCGAGTACAAAGGCTCCTACGAGCAGTACTTC. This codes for CASSSEYKGSYEQYF.

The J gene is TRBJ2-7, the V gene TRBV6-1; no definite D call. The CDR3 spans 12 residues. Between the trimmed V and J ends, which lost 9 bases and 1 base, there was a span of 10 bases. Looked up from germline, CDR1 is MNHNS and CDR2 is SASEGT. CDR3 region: CASPDGSYEQYF. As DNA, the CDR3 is TGTGCCAGTCCGGACGGTTCCTACGAGCAGTACTTC.

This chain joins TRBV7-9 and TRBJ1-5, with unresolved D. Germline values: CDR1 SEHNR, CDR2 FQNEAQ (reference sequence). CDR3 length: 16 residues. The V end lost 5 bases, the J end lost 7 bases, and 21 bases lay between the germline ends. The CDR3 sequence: CASSLGRAVGFQPQHF. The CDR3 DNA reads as TGTGCCAGCAGCCTAGGCCGGGCGGTGGGTTTCCAGCCCCAGCATTTT.

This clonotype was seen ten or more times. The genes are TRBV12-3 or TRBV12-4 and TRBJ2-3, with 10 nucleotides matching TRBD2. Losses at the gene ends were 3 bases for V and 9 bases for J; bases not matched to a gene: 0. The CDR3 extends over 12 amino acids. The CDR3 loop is CASSLGLATQYF. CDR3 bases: TGTGCCAGCAGTTTGGGACTAGCGACGCAGTATTTT.

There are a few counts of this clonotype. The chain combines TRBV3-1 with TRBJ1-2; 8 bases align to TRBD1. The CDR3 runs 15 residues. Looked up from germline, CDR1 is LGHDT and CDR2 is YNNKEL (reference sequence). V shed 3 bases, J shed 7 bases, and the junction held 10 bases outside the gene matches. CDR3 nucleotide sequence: TGTGCCAGCAGCCAGGGAAGGACAGGGCAGGGTGGCTACACCTTC. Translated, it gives CASSQGRTGQGGYTF.

CDR3 protein: CASSGRVGELFF. The CDR3, as DNA: TGTGCCAGTAGTGGCAGGGTGGGGGAGCTGTTTTTT. The rearrangement uses TRBV19 and TRBJ2-2; perhaps TRBD1 as D (5 bases). V lost 5 bases and J 8 bases, leaving 9 bases between the germline ends. CDR1 and CDR2 from the germline V gene are LNHDA and SQIVND (reference sequence). There are 12 residues in the CDR3.

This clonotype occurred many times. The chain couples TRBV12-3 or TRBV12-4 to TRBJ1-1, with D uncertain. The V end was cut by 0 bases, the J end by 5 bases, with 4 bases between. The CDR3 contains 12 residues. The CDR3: CASSLAVTEAFF. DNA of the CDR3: TGTGCCAGCAGTTTAGCAGTGACTGAAGCTTTCTTT.

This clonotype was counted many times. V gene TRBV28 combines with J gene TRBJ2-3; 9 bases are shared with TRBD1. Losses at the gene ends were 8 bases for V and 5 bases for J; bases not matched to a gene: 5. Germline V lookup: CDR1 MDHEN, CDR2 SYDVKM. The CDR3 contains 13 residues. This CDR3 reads CASCRQGGDTQYF. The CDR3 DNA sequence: TGTGCCAGCTGCCGACAGGGGGGAGATACGCAGTATTTT.

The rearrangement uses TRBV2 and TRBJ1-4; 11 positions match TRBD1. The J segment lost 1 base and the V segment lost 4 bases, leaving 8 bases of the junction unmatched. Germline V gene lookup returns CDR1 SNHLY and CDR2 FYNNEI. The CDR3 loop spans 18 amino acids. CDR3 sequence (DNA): TGTGCCAGCAGTGCCCGGGACAGGGGGACTGGAACTAATGAAAAACTGTTTTTT. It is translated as CASSARDRGTGTNEKLFF.

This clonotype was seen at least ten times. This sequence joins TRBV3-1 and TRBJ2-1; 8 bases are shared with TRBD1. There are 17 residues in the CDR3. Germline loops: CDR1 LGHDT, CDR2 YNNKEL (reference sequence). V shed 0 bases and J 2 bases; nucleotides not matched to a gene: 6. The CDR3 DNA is TGTGCCAGCAGCCAAGAATGGGCAGGGGGCCCCTACAATGAGCAGTTCTTC. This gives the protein CASSQEWAGGPYNEQFF.

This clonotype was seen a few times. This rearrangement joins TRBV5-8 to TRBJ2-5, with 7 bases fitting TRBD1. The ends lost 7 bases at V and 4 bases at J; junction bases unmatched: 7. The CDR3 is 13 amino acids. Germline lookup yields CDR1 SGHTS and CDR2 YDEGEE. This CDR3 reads CASPPRQGETQYF. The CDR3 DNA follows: TGTGCCAGCCCCCCCCGACAGGGAGAGACCCAGTACTTC.

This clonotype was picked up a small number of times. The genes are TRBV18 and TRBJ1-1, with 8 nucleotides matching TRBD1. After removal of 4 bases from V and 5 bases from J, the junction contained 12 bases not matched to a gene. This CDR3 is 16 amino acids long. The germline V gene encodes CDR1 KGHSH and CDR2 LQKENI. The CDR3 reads CASSRDSETGATEAFF. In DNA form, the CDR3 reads TGTGCCAGCTCACGGGATTCCGAGACAGGGGCAACTGAAGCTTTCTTT. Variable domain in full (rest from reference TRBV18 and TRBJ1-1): NAGVMQNPRHLVRRRGQEARLRCSPMKGHSHVYWYRQLPEEGLKFMVYLQKENIIDESGMPKERFSAEFPKEGPSILRIQQVVRGDSAAYFCASSRDSETGATEAFFGQGTRLTVV.

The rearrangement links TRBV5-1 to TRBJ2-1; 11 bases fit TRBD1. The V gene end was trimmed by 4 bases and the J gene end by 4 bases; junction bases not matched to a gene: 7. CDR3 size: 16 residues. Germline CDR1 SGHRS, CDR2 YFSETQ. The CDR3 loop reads CASSTGQGASYNEQFF. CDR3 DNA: TGCGCCAGCAGCACCGGACAGGGGGCTTCGTACAATGAGCAGTTCTTC.

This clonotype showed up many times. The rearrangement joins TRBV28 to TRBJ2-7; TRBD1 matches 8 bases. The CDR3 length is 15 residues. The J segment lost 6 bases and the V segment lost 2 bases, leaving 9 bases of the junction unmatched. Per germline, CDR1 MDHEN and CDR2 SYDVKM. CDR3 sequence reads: CASSLATTDRGEQYF. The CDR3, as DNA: TGTGCCAGCAGTTTAGCCACGACTGACAGGGGCGAGCAGTACTTC.

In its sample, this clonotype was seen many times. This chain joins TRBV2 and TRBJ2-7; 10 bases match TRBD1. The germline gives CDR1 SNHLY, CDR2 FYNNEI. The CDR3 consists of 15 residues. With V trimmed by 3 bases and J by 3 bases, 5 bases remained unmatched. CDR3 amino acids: CASSDHRDRGYEQYF. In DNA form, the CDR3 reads TGTGCCAGCAGTGACCACCGGGACAGGGGCTACGAGCAGTACTTC.

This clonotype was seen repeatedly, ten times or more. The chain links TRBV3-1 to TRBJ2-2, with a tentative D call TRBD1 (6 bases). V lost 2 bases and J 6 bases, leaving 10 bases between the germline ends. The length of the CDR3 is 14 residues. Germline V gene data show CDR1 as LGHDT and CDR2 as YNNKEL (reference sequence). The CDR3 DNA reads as TGTGCCAGCAGCCAAATAACAGGGCCCGGGGAGCTGTTTTTT. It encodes CASSQITGPGELFF.